This T cell receptor (beta chain) was found in a study of shared clonotypes between healthy human individuals (TCRdb year 2020). Context from the whole study: The cohort included three men and a couple of women between 18 and 49 years of age. For each donor, CD4 naive and CD4 memory were each given three plates, CD8 naive was given two plates, and CD8 memory was given one plate. The study deeply sequenced blood TCR repertoires of about 5 healthy adults to estimate repertoire size and the extent of clonotype sharing between individuals. Libraries were prepared and TCR repertoires were sequenced by different laboratories using diverse techniques, in order to increase sequencing depth and limit assay-specific biases. Per donor, leukapheresis produced somewhere between about 0.94 and 10 billion PBMCs. General conclusions and limits of the study: Compared with non-shared clonotypes, the clonotypes found in all four sorted-subset donors had higher generation probabilities. Naive subsets generally had larger estimated clonotype richness than memory subsets did. Incomplete sequencing was indicated by rarefaction of sorted-subset datasets, despite the large sequencing depth. The genetic and exposure-history diversity represented was limited by the small number of donors. Pairwise subsampling indicated that sequencing depth was expected to affect the degree of clonotype sharing among donors. Across a handful of donors, approximately 5% of naive CD4, around 3.3% of naive CD8, approximately 2.5% of memory CD4, and approximately 0.42% of memory CD8 clonotypes were shared. Only blood was sampled, and tissue TCR repertoires likely differ from those in blood.

Using the deep immunoSEQ assay, multiplex PCR amplified TCR CDR3 regions from genomic DNA. Extracted genomic DNA from each cell subset was distributed evenly across all wells of several immunoSEQ 96-well plates, and each plate was treated as a replicate. For sorted subsets, 150 to 250 ng of genomic DNA, equivalent to 30,000 or so T cell genomes, went into each replicate PCR. Purified libraries were quantified with a Qubit 3.0 fluorometer, sized on a Bioanalyzer 2100, and re-quantified with the KAPA Library Quantification kit. Every immunoSEQ 96-well plate was sequenced on a separate single-read 150-cycle Illumina NextSeq 550 flow cell. In the source study's methods: Because the immunoSEQ output included only junctional sequences and no quality scores, the filtering could not be the same as the filtering used for full-length reads. Sequences were annotated with PyIR, a Python wrapper for IgBLAST v1.9, using IMGT germline references to assign V/J genes and CDR3. Reads were filtered out if the reads had weak V/J assignments (E-value above 1e-6), no CDR3, stop codons, out-of-frame junctions, or ambiguous translated residues. A V3J clonotype was defined by an identical inferred V gene, J gene, and CDR3 amino acid sequence. Percentage overlap between repertoires was computed as shared unique clonotypes divided by the size of the smaller repertoire. Richness of each repertoire was evaluated using RTK rarefaction, the Chao1 estimator, and Recon v2.1 estimates of unobserved clonotypes. Generation probabilities for all TCRbeta clonotypes obtained by the gDNA method from a handful of donors were computed using OLGA. Entries here come from immuneACCESS through TCRdb and include only in-frame sequences with V and J called. Some clones fail to appear in such tables; in the studies checked, an unresolved V gene covers under half of the shortfall, and the cause of the remainder is unknown. V and J calls and clone size follow that table, whereas D and trimming were derived from the DNA. In all, the sample holds about 2.5 million clones, and approximately 90% of those were seen once. The ten largest make up about 0.36% of the sample.

Remarks on this clone: The specificity of this receptor is unknown. Nothing much larger sits one base from this clone, and base qualities are not available.

Donors were healthy HIV-negative adults with no recently reported acute infections or vaccinations. All donors were Caucasian adults living in Nashville, Tennessee, USA. CD4+ T cells were enriched by magnetic negative selection, after which naive cells were positively selected on CD45RA and the negative fraction was taken as the memory subset. Blood was collected by leukapheresis, and PBMCs were isolated by Ficoll-Histopaque density gradient centrifugation and then cryopreserved in liquid nitrogen vapor phase. Analytical flow cytometry was used to check the purity and quantity of each magnetically sorted T cell population. Genomic DNA was isolated from each sorted fraction and quantified by UV absorbance on a Nanodrop 2000c. The CDR3 spans 15 residues, from the cysteine through the phenylalanine. The kept DNA is CDR3 alone, 45 bases in frame from the first base. A distance of 15 bases separates the germline ends of V and J, which lose 3 bases and 6 bases respectively. The germline V gene (reference sequence) specifies LNHDA as CDR1 and SQIVND as CDR2.

The receptor comes from a man aged 18 to 29 in good health. Some clones in this sample may be carry-over from other donors' samples. The V and J genes are TRBV19 and TRBJ2-1, with TRBD2 perhaps the D gene, on 6 matching bases. Source material: naive CD4+ T cells from PBMCs. According to the study, the label for this sample's cell subset or site signals: CD45RA+ positively selected. The CDR3 protein sequence reads: CASSIGGIRINEQFF. The nucleotide sequence reads as follows: TGTGCCAGTAGTATTGGCGGGATAAGGATCAATGAGCAGTTCTTC.